These 17 T cell receptor beta chains share one sample of origin, sequenced in a study of response to subunit inactivated influenza vaccine. In TCRdb, the RT-PCR reads were re-called with MiXCR into one record per CDR3 protein. The table includes hundreds of thousands of distinct CDR3 sequences, 12% detected once. The source material was PBMCs from blood, sampled on the day of vaccination. Receptor source: a man aged 45-60 years who received an inactivated influenza vaccine.

This clonotype has more than one count but fewer than ten. The chain couples TRBV12-3 or TRBV12-4 to TRBJ2-6, with D perhaps matching TRBD1 or TRBD2 (5 bases each). CDR3 length: 17 amino acids. Trimming cost V 6 bases and J 0 bases, with 15 bases left between them. The CDR3 region has the DNA TGTGCCAGCAGGTTACCCGGGACGAGCTCTGGGGCCAACGTCCTGACTTTC. This translates into CASRLPGTSSGANVLTF.

This clonotype came up a few times. This chain links TRBV7-9 with TRBJ2-1; D call uncertain. Trimming took off 6 bases at V and 0 bases at J, with 9 bases between the two ends. Germline assignment: CDR1 SEHNR and CDR2 FQNEAQ (reference sequence). There are 14 residues in the CDR3. CDR3 bases: TGTGCCAGCAGTCAGTCCTTCTCCTACAATGAGCAGTTCTTC. Protein: CASSQSFSYNEQFF.

This clonotype was found a few times. V and J are TRBV5-1 and TRBJ2-2, with 8 bases fitting TRBD1. CDR3 length: 16 amino acids. V lost 4 bases, J lost 2 bases, and 7 bases stayed unmatched. The V gene's germline CDR1 is SGHRS and CDR2 YFSETQ. The CDR3: CASSVFRGRNTGELFF. In nucleotides, the CDR3 is TGCGCCAGCAGCGTGTTCAGGGGGCGAAACACCGGGGAGCTGTTTTTT.

J is TRBJ2-7 and V is TRBV28; D may be TRBD1 (5 bases). The ends were cut back, 8 bases at V and 2 bases at J, with 16 bases in the middle. Looked up from germline, CDR1 is MDHEN and CDR2 is SYDVKM. This CDR3 is 14 amino acids long. This CDR3 reads CASGLGPSTYEQYF. CDR3 DNA: TGTGCCAGCGGCCTGGGGCCCTCCACCTACGAGCAGTACTTC.

This clonotype has more than one count but fewer than ten. The chain joins TRBV11-2 to TRBJ2-7; tentatively, D is TRBD1 or TRBD2 (5 bases each). In germline, CDR1 is SGHAT, CDR2 FQNNGV. This CDR3 is 15 amino acids long. Trimming pared 5 bases from V and 3 bases from J, leaving 17 bases between. In DNA, the CDR3 is TGTGCCAGCAGCCCCTTGGGGGTTCCCAACTACGAGCAGTACTTC. Translated, it gives CASSPLGVPNYEQYF.

This clonotype was observed at least ten times. The rearrangement links TRBV9 to TRBJ2-3; D is uncertain. The CDR3 loop spans 13 amino acids. V lost 0 bases and J lost 5, with 7 bases in between. Germline loops: CDR1 SGDLS, CDR2 YYNGEE. The CDR3 DNA sequence: TGTGCCAGCAGCGTAGAACTCCAAGATACGCAGTATTTT. Its translation is CASSVELQDTQYF.

At least ten counts were recorded for this clonotype. The chain employs TRBV4-2 and TRBJ2-3, with 9 nucleotides matching TRBD2. Germline assignment: CDR1 LGHNA and CDR2 YNFKEQ. The J segment lost 4 bases and the V segment lost 1 base, leaving 9 bases of the junction unmatched. This CDR3 spans 17 amino acids. The CDR3 DNA reads TGTGCCAGCAGCCAAGGGGCCAGCGGGGGGAGTTCAGATACGCAGTATTTT. Translating it yields CASSQGASGGSSDTQYF.

This clonotype was observed a handful of times. V and J are TRBV24-1 and TRBJ2-1, with 9 bases matching TRBD1. The CDR3 covers 16 residues. Per the germline V gene, CDR1 is KGHDR and CDR2 is SFDVKD. J lost 8 bases, V lost 3 bases, and 10 bases had no gene match. Written as DNA, the CDR3 is TGTGCCACCAGTGATCCCGGGACAGGGATGGGGGATGAGCAGTTCTTC. Translated: CATSDPGTGMGDEQFF.

The sample holds a few counts of this clonotype. The chain recombines TRBV6-2 or TRBV6-3 with TRBJ2-7, with D tentatively TRBD1 (6 bases). CDR3 length: 16 amino acids. Germline V lookup: CDR1 MNHEY, CDR2 SVGEGT. V was cut by 2 bases and J by 5 bases, with 19 bases left in between. The CDR3 region is CASSYGLRGKGNEQYF. The CDR3 region has the DNA TGTGCCAGCAGTTACGGCCTCAGGGGAAAGGGAAACGAGCAGTACTTC.

This clonotype was found many times. The V and J genes are TRBV3-1 and TRBJ1-6; 9 nucleotides line up with TRBD1. The germline V gene encodes CDR1 LGHDT and CDR2 YNNKEL (reference sequence). CDR3 length equals 15 residues. J lost 7 bases, V lost 4 bases, and 5 bases had no gene match. Written as DNA, the CDR3 is TGTGCCAGCAGCCGACGGGACAGGGACAATTCACCCCTCCACTTT. Translation: CASSRRDRDNSPLHF.

This rearrangement joins TRBV12-3 or TRBV12-4 to TRBJ2-2; perhaps TRBD1 as D (5 bases). The CDR3 is 16 residues long. The V end lost 3 bases, the J end lost 1 base, and 12 bases lay between the germline ends. CDR3 sequence reads: CASSFFRQGNTGELFF. The CDR3 coding sequence is TGTGCCAGCAGTTTTTTCCGCCAGGGGAACACCGGGGAGCTGTTTTTT.

This clonotype has just a few counts. The chain joins TRBV12-3 or TRBV12-4 to TRBJ1-1; no definite D call. V was trimmed by 4 bases and J by 0 bases, leaving 12 bases between them. The CDR3 is 15 residues long. CDR3 nucleotide sequence: TGTGCCAGCAGTTCCCGACGTGGGGTGAACACTGAAGCTTTCTTT. Translating gives CASSSRRGVNTEAFF.

The sample holds a few counts of this clonotype. The chain joins TRBV20-1 to TRBJ2-3, with 9 bases lining up with TRBD2. V shed 5 bases and J 1 base; nucleotides not matched to a gene: 7. CDR3 length: 15 residues. Germline V CDR1 and CDR2: DFQATT, SNEGSKA (reference sequence). Here the CDR3 DNA reads TGCAGTGCTTTTAGCGGGAGCCGAGGCACAGATACGCAGTATTTT. Amino acid sequence: CSAFSGSRGTDTQYF.

The sample holds a few counts of this clonotype. The chain is built from TRBV4-3 and TRBJ2-6; weak D call: TRBD2 (5 bases). Germline loops: CDR1 LGHNA, CDR2 YSLEER. V lost 4 bases to trimming and J lost 11 bases, with 15 bases between them. This CDR3 spans 14 amino acids. The CDR3 DNA reads TGCGCCAGCAGCCCCACGGACGGGATCCACGTCCTGACTTTC. This sequence encodes CASSPTDGIHVLTF.

The rearrangement joins TRBV6-2 or TRBV6-3 to TRBJ2-6; D uncertain. The V gene's germline CDR1 is MNHEY and CDR2 SVGEGT. V was clipped by 3 bases and J by 3 bases, with 9 bases between them. The CDR3 is 15 residues long. CDR3 loop: CASSYSPFGANVLTF. The CDR3, as DNA: TGTGCCAGCAGTTATTCTCCTTTTGGGGCCAACGTCCTGACTTTC.

This clonotype turned up a few times. The chain links TRBV5-1 to TRBJ2-6, with no clear D. This CDR3 is built from 16 residues. The germline gives CDR1 SGHRS, CDR2 YFSETQ. V shed 3 bases and J shed 0 bases, with 10 bases lying between them. Written as DNA, the CDR3 is TGCGCCAGCAGCTCTTCTTCAAGCTCTGGGGCCAACGTCCTGACTTTC. Amino acids: CASSSSSSSGANVLTF.

The sample holds many counts of this clonotype. The rearrangement uses TRBV6-5 and TRBJ2-7; D possibly uses TRBD1 or TRBD2 (5 bases each). CDR3 length: 11 residues. V was clipped by 6 bases and J by 2 bases, with 5 bases between them. Looked up from germline, CDR1 is MNHEY and CDR2 is SVGAGI. CDR3 sequence reads: CASRGAYEQYF. CDR3 in DNA: TGTGCCAGCAGGGGGGCCTACGAGCAGTACTTC.